Described below is a single T cell receptor beta chain sequence and its context. Its target is unknown. This specimen comes from a study of shared clonotypes between healthy human individuals. TCRdb's copy holds only in-frame clones and misses some; the assay was immunoSEQ multiplex PCR. In the table there are 1 million to 1.3 million clones, 70% to 80% of which are singletons. The CDR3 totals 15 residues. Germline lookup yields CDR1 SGHTA and CDR2 FQGNSA. V gave up 5 bases and J gave up 3 bases, with 17 bases separating them. Study conclusions and caveats: The four-donor shared clonotypes exceeded non-shared clonotypes in generation probability, with non-shared ones scoring lower. About 5% of naive CD4 clonotypes were shared across several donors.

The donors were adults (healthy and HIV-negative) with no recent acute infections or vaccinations. The sample comprised memory CD4+ T cells from PBMCs. Subset here: CD45RA-negative fraction. V gene TRBV7-2 combines with J gene TRBJ2-7, with D possibly being TRBD1 (5 bases). This TCR was recovered from a man younger than 35 in good health. Some clones in this sample may be carry-over from other donors' samples. The CDR3: CASSPQGGSYYEQYF. The CDR3, as DNA: TGTGCCAGCAGCCCCCAGGGCGGTAGCTACTACGAGCAGTACTTC.